The 19 T cell receptor beta chains in this list originate from one sample, sequenced in a study of identical twins. TCRdb re-called the 5' RACE reads with MiXCR, one entry per CDR3 protein. The sample comprises a few hundred thousand distinct CDR3 sequences, about 13% of which are singletons, and roughly 3.7% rests with the top ten. The same sample was also used in a study of yellow fever vaccine responses in identical twins.

Specimen: memory (CD45RO+) T cells sorted from blood. The source is a woman between 18 and 29 years old in good health.

This clonotype was counted between two and nine times. The chain joins TRBV3-1 to TRBJ2-7; TRBD2 is a possible D gene (5 bases). The CDR3 is made up of 15 amino acids. From germline, CDR1 is LGHDT and CDR2 YNNKEL (reference sequence). The V end was cut by 1 base, the J end by 3 bases, with 13 bases between. In nucleotides, the CDR3 is TGTGCCAGCAGCCAAGGCGGAGGTCGGGGCTACGAGCAGTACTTC. Translating it yields CASSQGGGRGYEQYF.

Comments on this clonotype: An end of the junction differs from the germline gene, which may be a read error. This chain connects TRBV5-8 to TRBJ2-1; TRBD2 agrees at 7 bases. This CDR3 spans 15 amino acids. Germline CDR1 is SGHTS and CDR2 is YDEGEE. CDR3 loop: CAISPGLGPSDEQFF. The CDR3 DNA follows: TGTGCCATCAGCCCCGGACTAGGGCCCTCGGATGAGCAGTTCTTC.

This CDR3 is CSVILNGYTF. CDR3 DNA: TGCAGTGTGATCCTTAATGGCTACACCTTC. The gene calls are TRBV20-1 and TRBJ1-2; D is uncertain. The V gene lost 7 bases and the J gene lost 6 bases, with 9 bases spanning the gap. The CDR3 covers 10 residues. Germline loops: CDR1 DFQATT, CDR2 SNEGSKA (reference sequence).

This clonotype was observed a few times. The chain carries TRBV20-1 and TRBJ1-5; no reliable D call. This CDR3 has 10 residues. Germline CDR1 DFQATT, CDR2 SNEGSKA (reference sequence). Trimming pared 3 bases from V and 8 bases from J, leaving 5 bases between. The chain's CDR3 is CSASPKPQHF. CDR3 sequence (DNA): TGCAGTGCTAGCCCGAAGCCCCAGCATTTT.

The chain employs TRBV5-1 and TRBJ2-1; D not resolved. CDR1 SGHRS and CDR2 YFSETQ come from the germline V gene. The CDR3 runs to 13 residues. The V end lost 0 bases, the J end lost 2 bases, and 3 bases lay between the germline ends. This CDR3 is CASSLGAYNEQFF. CDR3 in DNA: TGCGCCAGCAGCTTGGGGGCCTACAATGAGCAGTTCTTC.

The rearrangement uses TRBV18 and TRBJ2-7; TRBD1 matches 8 bases. This CDR3 has 14 amino acids. Per germline, CDR1 KGHSH and CDR2 LQKENI. V dropped 5 bases and J dropped 5; count of bases not matched to a gene: 8. The CDR3 region has the DNA TGTGCCAGCTCAACGACAGGGGAGGAGAACGAGCAGTACTTC. This translates into CASSTTGEENEQYF.

This clonotype appeared many times. The CDR3 is CASRRGLANTGELFF. The CDR3 DNA reads TGTGCCAGCAGGAGGGGACTAGCGAACACCGGGGAGCTGTTTTTT. J is TRBJ2-2 and V is TRBV12-3 or TRBV12-4; 8 bases match TRBD2. J lost 0 bases, V lost 6 bases, and 3 bases had no gene match. This CDR3 is 15 amino acids long.

V usage is TRBV7-9 and J usage is TRBJ2-3; D is possibly TRBD2 (5 bases). The length of the CDR3 is 14 residues. Germline loops: CDR1 SEHNR, CDR2 FQNEAQ (reference sequence). V lost 4 bases and J 2 bases, leaving 10 bases between the germline ends. The CDR3 reads CASSYRGLTDTQYF. As DNA, the CDR3 is TGTGCCAGCAGCTACCGGGGTCTCACAGATACGCAGTATTTT.

This clonotype was recorded many times. This chain uses TRBV27 with TRBJ2-3; possible D gene TRBD2, 6 bases. V was clipped by 3 bases and J by 1 base, with 17 bases between them. Germline CDR1 and CDR2: MNHEY and SMNVEV (reference sequence). This CDR3 spans 17 amino acids. In DNA, the CDR3 is TGTGCCAGCAGTTTGGCTACTCGGGAGAAGGGCACAGATACGCAGTATTTT. Translating gives CASSLATREKGTDTQYF.

This clonotype was counted only a few times. The chain carries TRBV3-1 and TRBJ2-5; TRBD2 matches 9 bases. Looked up from germline, CDR1 is LGHDT and CDR2 is YNNKEL (reference sequence). The CDR3 runs 14 residues. The V segment lost 1 base and the J segment 4 bases; nucleotides outside the gene matches: 1. The CDR3: CASSQAAGGETQYF. The CDR3 nucleotides are TGTGCCAGCAGCCAAGCAGCGGGGGGAGAGACCCAGTACTTC.

In its sample, this clonotype was seen a few times. This chain uses TRBV30 with TRBJ2-3; D call uncertain. Trimming took 4 bases from V and 0 from J, leaving 8 bases between them. This CDR3 has 13 residues. In germline, CDR1 is GTSNPN, CDR2 SVGIG (reference sequence). Here the CDR3 DNA reads TGTGCCTGGAAACCAGACAGCACAGATACGCAGTATTTT. Protein: CAWKPDSTDTQYF.

The sample holds a few counts of this clonotype. The chain has TRBV5-1 and TRBJ1-4; weak D call: TRBD1 (5 bases). In germline, CDR1 is SGHRS, CDR2 YFSETQ. There are 14 residues in the CDR3. Trimming removed 1 base at V and 5 bases at J, with 9 bases between. CDR3 in amino acids: CASSLTGANEKLFF. The CDR3, as DNA: TGCGCCAGCAGCTTGACAGGAGCAAATGAAAAACTGTTTTTT.

A few counts support this clonotype. This chain joins TRBV20-1 and TRBJ1-5, with D maybe TRBD1 (6 bases). The CDR3 runs to 14 residues. CDR1 is DFQATT, CDR2 SNEGSKA, per germline (reference sequence). Trimming removed 2 bases at V and 0 bases at J, with 8 bases between. The CDR3 loop reads CSARQGNSNQPQHF. The CDR3, as DNA: TGCAGTGCTAGACAGGGGAATAGCAATCAGCCCCAGCATTTT.

The genes are TRBV5-1 and TRBJ2-5; TRBD2 aligns across 10 bases. V was pared by 0 bases and J by 3 bases, with 14 bases of the junction left unmatched. The CDR3 spans 19 residues. The germline V gene has CDR1 SGHRS and CDR2 YFSETQ. CDR3 residues: CASSLARLAGGLLKETQYF. CDR3 sequence (DNA): TGCGCCAGCAGCTTGGCAAGACTAGCGGGCGGATTACTTAAAGAGACCCAGTACTTC.

This clonotype was picked up a small number of times. V and J are TRBV29-1 and TRBJ2-2; 7 nucleotides align to TRBD2. The V and J ends lost 5 bases and 1 base, in that order; junction bases with no gene match: 7. Germline V gene lookup returns CDR1 SQVTM and CDR2 ANQGSEA. This CDR3 is 15 amino acids long. In DNA, the CDR3 is TGCAGCGTTCCGCGGGGGAGGGGGAACACCGGGGAGCTGTTTTTT. Its protein product is CSVPRGRGNTGELFF.

This clonotype was counted many times. This chain uses TRBV6-2 or TRBV6-3 with TRBJ2-5, with TRBD2 matching over 7 bases. This CDR3 is 15 amino acids long. V dropped 3 bases and J dropped 0; count of bases not matched to a gene: 4. Germline V gene lookup returns CDR1 MNHEY and CDR2 SVGEGT. The CDR3 nucleotides are TGTGCCAGCAGTTATCTAGCGGAGAACCAAGAGACCCAGTACTTC. Amino acid sequence: CASSYLAENQETQYF.

This clonotype was counted only a few times. The chain has TRBV29-1 and TRBJ2-2, with TRBD2 identical over 9 bases. Germline CDR1 SQVTM, CDR2 ANQGSEA. This CDR3 has 13 amino acids. The J segment lost 5 bases and the V segment lost 4 bases, leaving 2 bases of the junction unmatched. CDR3 protein: CSVGLAGTGELFF. Written as DNA, the CDR3 is TGCAGCGTTGGCCTAGCGGGAACCGGGGAGCTGTTTTTT.

The V gene is TRBV11-2, the J gene TRBJ2-5, with D possibly TRBD1 on 5 matching bases. Germline values: CDR1 SGHAT, CDR2 FQNNGV. V shed 5 bases and J shed 0 bases, with 19 bases lying between them. This CDR3 is 17 amino acids long. DNA of the CDR3: TGTGCCAGCAGCCAAGAAGGACAAGGGAAAAACCAAGAGACCCAGTACTTC. This sequence encodes CASSQEGQGKNQETQYF.

The rearrangement joins TRBV7-2 to TRBJ2-5; 12 positions match TRBD2. V lost 2 bases to trimming and J lost 6 bases; unmatched junction nucleotides: 7. The CDR3 is 16 amino acids. From germline, CDR1 is SGHTA and CDR2 FQGNSA. CDR3 residues: CASSLLAGGPIKTQYF. The CDR3 DNA follows: TGTGCCAGCAGCTTACTAGCGGGGGGGCCAATTAAGACCCAGTACTTC.